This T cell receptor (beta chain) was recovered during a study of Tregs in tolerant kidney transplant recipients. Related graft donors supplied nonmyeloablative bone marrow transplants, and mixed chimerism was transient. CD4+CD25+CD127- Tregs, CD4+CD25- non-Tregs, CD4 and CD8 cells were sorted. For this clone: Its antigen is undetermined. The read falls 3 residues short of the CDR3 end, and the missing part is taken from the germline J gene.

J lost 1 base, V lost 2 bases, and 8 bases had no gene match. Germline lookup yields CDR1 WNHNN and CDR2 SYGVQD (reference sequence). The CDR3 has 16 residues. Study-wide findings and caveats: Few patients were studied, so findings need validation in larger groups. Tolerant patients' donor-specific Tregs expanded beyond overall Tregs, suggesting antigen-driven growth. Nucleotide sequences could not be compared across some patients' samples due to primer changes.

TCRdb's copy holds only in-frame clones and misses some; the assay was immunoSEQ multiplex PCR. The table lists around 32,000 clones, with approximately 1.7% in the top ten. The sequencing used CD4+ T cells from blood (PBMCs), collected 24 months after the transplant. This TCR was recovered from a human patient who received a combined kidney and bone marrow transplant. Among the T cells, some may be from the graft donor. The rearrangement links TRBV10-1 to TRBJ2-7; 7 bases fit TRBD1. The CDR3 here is CASSETGDPLSYEQYF. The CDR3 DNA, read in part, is TGCGCCAGCAGTGAGACAGGGGACCCCTTATCCTACGAG.